One and the same sample provided the 2 T cell receptor beta chains below, sequenced in a study of cytomegalovirus exposure and HLA in healthy donors. The PCR contained 60 Vbeta and 13 Jbeta primers. Clones were sequenced by immunoSEQ multiplex PCR, and TCRdb holds only the in-frame ones, with some missing. The specimen's table records around 140,000 clones. The sample comprised PBMCs. These receptor sequences come from a woman aged 40 to 50 in good health and CMV-seronegative.

The chain has TRBV19 and TRBJ2-5; possibly TRBD2 for D (5 bases). CDR3 length: 14 amino acids. The V gene's germline CDR1 is LNHDA and CDR2 SQIVND (reference sequence). Trimming removed 6 bases at V and 11 bases at J, with 22 bases between. Here the CDR3 reads CASSSGSYVGEQYF. CDR3 nucleotide sequence: TGTGCCAGTAGCTCCGGGTCGTACGTTGGGGAGCAGTACTTC.

The V gene is TRBV10-3, the J gene TRBJ1-1, with D hard to call. Trimming removed 6 bases from V and 8 bases from J, with 13 bases in between. The CDR3 has 12 amino acids. The germline gives CDR1 ENHRY, CDR2 SYGVKD. CDR3 in DNA: TGTGCCATCAGCTCGGGGAGAAGCGAAGCTTTCTTT. Translating it yields CAISSGRSEAFF.